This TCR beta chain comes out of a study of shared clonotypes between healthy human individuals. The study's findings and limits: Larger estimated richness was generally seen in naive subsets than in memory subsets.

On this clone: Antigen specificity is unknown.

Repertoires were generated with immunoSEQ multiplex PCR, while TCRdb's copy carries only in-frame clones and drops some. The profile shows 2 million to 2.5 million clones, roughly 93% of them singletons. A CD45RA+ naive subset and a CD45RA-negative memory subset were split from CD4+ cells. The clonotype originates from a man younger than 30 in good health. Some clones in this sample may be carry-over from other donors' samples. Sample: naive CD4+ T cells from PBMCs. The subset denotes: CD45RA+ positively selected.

In DNA, the CDR3 is TGTGCCAGCAGCCCCAGCCTACTACCTAACTACGAGCAGTACTTC. Protein sequence: CASSPSLLPNYEQYF. The rearrangement links TRBV11-2 to TRBJ2-7, with D hard to call. Germline CDR1 reads SGHAT; CDR2 reads FQNNGV. V was shortened by 5 bases and J by 3 bases, with 17 bases between the two germline ends. The CDR3 has 15 residues.